This paragraph reports one T cell receptor (beta chain). Its cognate antigen is unknown. This entry comes from a study of monozygotic twins with cystic fibrosis. Study results and limitations: Co-twins had the most similar V usage for 13 of 16 pairs, J for 8. Monozygotic CF twin pairs shared significantly more nucleotide-identical clonotypes than unrelated CF individuals did.

V dropped 4 bases and J dropped 1 base, with 4 bases sitting between them. This CDR3 spans 12 amino acids. Per the germline V gene, CDR1 is PRHDT and CDR2 is FYEKMQ (reference sequence). TCRdb's table, derived via immunoSEQ multiplex PCR, lists solely in-frame clones and lacks some. Of about 21,000 clones listed, roughly nine tenths are singletons. Sequenced input: blood. The receptor comes from a girl aged 2 to 10 with cystic fibrosis. The chain carries TRBV13 and TRBJ1-1; D is uncertain. The CDR3 DNA sequence: TGTGCCAGCAGCTCGGAGAACACTGAAGCTTTCTTT. It is translated as CASSSENTEAFF.